The entry below gives a single T cell receptor (beta chain) sequence along with its context. This entry is derived from a study of OX40 agonist ivuxolimab in advanced cancers. Repertoires were generated with immunoSEQ multiplex PCR, while TCRdb's copy carries only in-frame clones and drops some. The table shows tens of thousands of clones, with approximately 90% occurring only once. The CDR3 loop spans 15 amino acids. V gave up 0 bases and J gave up 2 bases, with 9 bases separating them. The germline V gene has CDR1 SGHRS and CDR2 YFSETQ. The chain couples TRBV5-1 to TRBJ2-1; D gene unclear. Sequences were derived from CD4+ or CD8+ T cells sorted from blood, sampled in a trial of the OX40 agonist ivuxolimab. The TCR comes from an adult with an advanced solid tumor such as melanoma, head and neck, liver or kidney cancer. CDR3 region: CASSLVGNPYNEQFF. The DNA for the CDR3 is TGCGCCAGCAGCTTGGTAGGGAACCCCTACAATGAGCAGTTCTTC.